This T cell receptor (beta chain) appears in the sequencing data of a study of blood T cells in healthy people across ages. It was with a sample-barcoded 5' primer and a J-beta primer mix that a second PCR of roughly 7 to 11 cycles was run. Via MiXCR, TCRdb re-called the 5' RACE reads, giving one row per CDR3 protein. In the table there are approximately 780,000 distinct CDR3 sequences, roughly 24% of which are singletons. This clonotype appeared a few times. Germline lookup yields CDR1 SGHAT and CDR2 FQDESV (reference sequence). The CDR3 runs 15 residues. The V and J ends lost 6 bases and 4 bases, in that order; junction bases with no gene match: 11. The data also belong to a second study, concerning T cells of mothers and their children.

The receptor comes from a boy younger than 18 in good health. Material: blood. V and J are TRBV11-1 and TRBJ2-7, with TRBD2 matching 8 bases. The CDR3 DNA sequence: TGTGCCAGCAGGCAGGCGAGCGGGGGCTCGTACGAGCAGTACTTC. Its translation: CASRQASGGSYEQYF.